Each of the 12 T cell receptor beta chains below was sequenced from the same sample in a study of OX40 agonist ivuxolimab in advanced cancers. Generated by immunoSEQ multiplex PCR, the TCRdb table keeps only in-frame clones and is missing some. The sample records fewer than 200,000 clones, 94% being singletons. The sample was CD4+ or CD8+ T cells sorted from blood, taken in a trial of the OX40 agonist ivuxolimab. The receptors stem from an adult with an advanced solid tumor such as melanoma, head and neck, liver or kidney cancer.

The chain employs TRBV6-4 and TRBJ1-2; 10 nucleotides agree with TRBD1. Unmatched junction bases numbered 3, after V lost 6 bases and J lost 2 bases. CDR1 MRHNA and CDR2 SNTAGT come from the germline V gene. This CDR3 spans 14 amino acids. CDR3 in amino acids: CASRAGQGNYGYTF. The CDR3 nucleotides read TGTGCCAGCAGAGCGGGACAGGGGAACTATGGCTACACCTTC.

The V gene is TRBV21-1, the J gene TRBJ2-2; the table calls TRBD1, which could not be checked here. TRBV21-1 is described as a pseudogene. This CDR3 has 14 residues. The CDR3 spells CASSRDRTTGELFF. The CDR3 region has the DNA TGTGCCAGCAGCAGGGACAGGACCACAGGGGAGCTGTTTTTT.

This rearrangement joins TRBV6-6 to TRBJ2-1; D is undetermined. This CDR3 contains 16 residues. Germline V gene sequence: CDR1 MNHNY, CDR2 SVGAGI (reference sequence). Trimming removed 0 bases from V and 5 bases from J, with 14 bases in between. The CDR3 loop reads CASSYSNWAVNNEQFF. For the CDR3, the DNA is TGTGCCAGCAGTTACTCGAACTGGGCCGTGAACAATGAGCAGTTCTTC.

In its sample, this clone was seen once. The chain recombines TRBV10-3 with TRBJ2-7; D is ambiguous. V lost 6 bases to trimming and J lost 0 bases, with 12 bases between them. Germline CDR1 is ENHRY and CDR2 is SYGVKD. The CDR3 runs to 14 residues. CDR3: CAISHTESSYEQYF. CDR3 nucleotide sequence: TGTGCCATCAGCCACACAGAGAGCTCCTACGAGCAGTACTTC.

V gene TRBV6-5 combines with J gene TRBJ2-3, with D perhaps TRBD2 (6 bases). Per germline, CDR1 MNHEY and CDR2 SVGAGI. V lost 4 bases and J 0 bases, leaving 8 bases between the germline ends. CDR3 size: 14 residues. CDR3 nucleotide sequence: TGTGCCAGCAGTTTGGGGGGAAGCACAGATACGCAGTATTTT. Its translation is CASSLGGSTDTQYF.

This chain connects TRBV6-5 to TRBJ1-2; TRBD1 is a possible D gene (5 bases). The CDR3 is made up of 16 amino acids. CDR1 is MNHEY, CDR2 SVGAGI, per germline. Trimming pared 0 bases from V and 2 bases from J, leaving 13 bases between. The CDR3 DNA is TGTGCCAGCAGTTACTCGATGGGACGGCTAAACTATGGCTACACCTTC. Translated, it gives CASSYSMGRLNYGYTF.

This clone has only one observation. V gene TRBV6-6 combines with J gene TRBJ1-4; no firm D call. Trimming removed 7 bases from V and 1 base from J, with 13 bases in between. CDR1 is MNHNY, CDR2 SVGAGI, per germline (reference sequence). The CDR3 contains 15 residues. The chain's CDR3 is CASKGYILTNEKLFF. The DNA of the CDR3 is TGTGCCAGCAAAGGCTACATACTAACTAATGAAAAACTGTTTTTT.

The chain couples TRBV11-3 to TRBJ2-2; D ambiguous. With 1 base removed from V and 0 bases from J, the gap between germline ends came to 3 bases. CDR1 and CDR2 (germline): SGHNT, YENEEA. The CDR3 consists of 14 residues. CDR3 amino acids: CASSLVANTGELFF. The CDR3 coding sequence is TGTGCCAGCAGCTTAGTAGCGAACACCGGGGAGCTGTTTTTT.

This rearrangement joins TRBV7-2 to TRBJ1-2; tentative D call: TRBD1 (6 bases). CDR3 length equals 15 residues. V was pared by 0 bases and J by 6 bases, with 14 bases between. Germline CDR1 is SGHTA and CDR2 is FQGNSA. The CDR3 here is CASSLARHRVDGYTF. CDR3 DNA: TGTGCCAGCAGCTTAGCGCGGCACAGGGTAGATGGCTACACCTTC.

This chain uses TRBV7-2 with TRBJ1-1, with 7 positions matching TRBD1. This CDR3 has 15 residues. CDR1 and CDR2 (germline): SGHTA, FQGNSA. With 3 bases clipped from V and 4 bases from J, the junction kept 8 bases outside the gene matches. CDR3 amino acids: CASSLVAGGSTEAFF. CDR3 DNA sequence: TGTGCCAGCAGCTTGGTAGCAGGGGGAAGCACTGAAGCTTTCTTT.

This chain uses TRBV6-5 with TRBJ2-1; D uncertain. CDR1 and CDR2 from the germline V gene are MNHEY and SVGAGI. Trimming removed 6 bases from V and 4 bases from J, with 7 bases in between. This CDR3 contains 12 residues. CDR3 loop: CASSPRYNEQFF. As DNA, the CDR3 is TGTGCCAGCAGCCCTCGATACAATGAGCAGTTCTTC.

The CDR3 bases are TGTGCCAGCTCACCACAGGAGGGTCCCAATCAGCCCCAGCATTTT. Encoded protein: CASSPQEGPNQPQHF. V is TRBV18 and J is TRBJ1-5; D gene unclear. V was trimmed by 1 base and J by 3 bases, leaving 10 bases between them. Germline V gene data show CDR1 as KGHSH and CDR2 as LQKENI. The CDR3 is 15 amino acids.